The next 17 T cell receptor beta chains were all read from a single sample in a study of blood T cell repertoires in COVID-19. The protocol was immunoSEQ multiplex PCR, while the TCRdb copy is restricted to in-frame clones and leaves out a portion. The sample carries about 180,000 clones, about 90% recorded once. The sequencing sample was made of PBMCs or T cells enriched from blood (not recorded which). These receptors came from a human donor with acute COVID-19. The donor label of this sample is uncertain.

This clone was picked up a small number of times. The same CDR3 is also encoded by other DNA sequences in this sample. The chain is built from TRBV9 and TRBJ2-6; possible D gene TRBD2, 6 bases. Germline V lookup: CDR1 SGDLS, CDR2 YYNGEE. The CDR3 contains 17 residues. With 0 bases removed from V and 0 bases from J, the gap between germline ends came to 10 bases. CDR3 in DNA: TGTGCCAGCAGCGTAGATGGGGGGTCCTCTGGGGCCAACGTCCTGACTTTC. Translation gives CASSVDGGSSGANVLTF.

The CDR3 loop reads CASSPDRVQGYGYTF. DNA for the CDR3: TGTGCCAGCAGCCCGGACAGGGTTCAGGGCTATGGCTACACCTTC. This chain links TRBV5-4 with TRBJ1-2; 8 bases line up with TRBD1. The germline V gene has CDR1 SGHNT and CDR2 YYREEE (reference sequence). The CDR3 length is 15 residues. V trimming: 4 bases; J trimming: 4 bases; junction bases outside the gene matches: 9.

The chain carries TRBV5-1 and TRBJ2-5, with a possible D match to TRBD2 (5 bases). The CDR3 covers 14 residues. Trimming removed 4 bases at V and 2 bases at J, with 12 bases between. Germline assignment: CDR1 SGHRS and CDR2 YFSETQ. This CDR3 is CASSRTVFQETQYF. In DNA form, the CDR3 reads TGCGCCAGCAGCCGGACTGTGTTTCAAGAGACCCAGTACTTC.

This chain connects TRBV5-1 to TRBJ2-7; TRBD1 might be the D (6 bases). Germline V gives CDR1 SGHRS, CDR2 YFSETQ. The CDR3 runs 13 residues. V lost 0 bases, J lost 5 bases, and 9 bases lay in between. CDR3 in amino acids: CASSLVGGDEQYF. The CDR3 nucleotides read TGCGCCAGCAGCTTGGTTGGGGGCGACGAGCAGTACTTC.

The chain has TRBV5-6 and TRBJ2-7; D may be TRBD2 (6 bases). The CDR3 covers 16 residues. Trimming removed 4 bases at V and 4 bases at J, with 21 bases between. Germline assignment: CDR1 SGHDT and CDR2 YYEEEE. The CDR3 DNA reads TGTGCCAGCAGCCGCCTCTCGGGGCGGGGAGGATACGAGCAGTACTTC. Amino acids: CASSRLSGRGGYEQYF. Using reference TRBV5-6 and TRBJ2-7 for the parts outside the CDR3, the full variable domain is DAGVTQSPTHLIKTRGQQVTLRCSPKSGHDTVSWYQQALGQGPQFIFQYYEEEERQRGNFPDRFSGHQFPNYSSELNVNALLLGDSALYLCASSRLSGRGGYEQYFGPGTRLTVT.

The genes are TRBV1 and TRBJ2-5; the DNA was not compared with TRBD2, the D call given in the table. TRBV1 is flagged as a pseudogene. This CDR3 is 15 amino acids long. CDR3 sequence: CTYQTKRGLGETQYF. The CDR3 nucleotides read TGCACCTACCAAACCAAGCGGGGATTAGGTGAGACCCAGTACTTC.

This clone was observed a single time. V usage is TRBV4-3 and J usage is TRBJ2-2; D is unclear. The germline V gene has CDR1 LGHNA and CDR2 YSLEER. Deletions cut 0 bases from V and 6 bases from J, with 11 bases between. The CDR3 length is 15 residues. The CDR3 DNA sequence: TGCGCCAGCAGCCAAGATCACGGGTTGCCCGGGGAGCTGTTTTTT. It translates to CASSQDHGLPGELFF.

This clone was detected only once. The chain is built from TRBV30 and TRBJ1-3, with D unclear. Trimming cost V 4 bases and J 3 bases, with 13 bases left between them. CDR1 and CDR2 from the germline V gene are GTSNPN and SVGIG (reference sequence). The CDR3 runs to 14 residues. CDR3: CAWTVHALGNTIYF. The CDR3 region has the DNA TGTGCCTGGACTGTACATGCCCTTGGAAACACCATATATTTT.

The chain uses TRBV6-5 and TRBJ1-3; D gene ambiguous. Trimming left V 0 bases short and J 4 bases short, with 7 bases between. CDR1 and CDR2 from the germline V gene are MNHEY and SVGAGI. This CDR3 region has 14 residues. The CDR3 spells CASSYSTVGNTIYF. CDR3 sequence (DNA): TGTGCCAGCAGTTACTCGACTGTCGGAAACACCATATATTTT.

The rearrangement joins TRBV3-1 (or the pseudogene TRBV3-2) to TRBJ1-2, with TRBD1 identical over 11 bases. This CDR3 has 15 residues. Germline lookup yields CDR1 LGHDT and CDR2 YNNKEL (reference sequence). Germline trimming cut 4 bases from V and 4 bases from J; bases unmatched to any gene: 5. The CDR3 spells CASSRGQGASYGYTF. The CDR3 DNA reads as TGTGCCAGCAGCCGAGGACAGGGGGCCAGCTATGGCTACACCTTC.

This rearrangement joins TRBV6-5 to TRBJ2-2, with TRBD1 matching over 9 bases. Germline values: CDR1 MNHEY, CDR2 SVGAGI. J lost 7 bases, V lost 6 bases, and 9 bases had no gene match. This CDR3 is 15 amino acids long. The CDR3 sequence is CASRSGQGGDGELFF. CDR3 nucleotides: TGTGCCAGCAGGTCGGGACAGGGTGGGGACGGGGAGCTGTTTTTT.

J is TRBJ1-2 and V is TRBV7-6; possibly TRBD1 for D (5 bases). This CDR3 has 13 amino acids. V was shortened by 0 bases and J by 7 bases, with 9 bases between the two germline ends. Germline V gene lookup returns CDR1 SGHVS and CDR2 FNYEAQ. CDR3 protein: CASSLAGARGYTF. The CDR3, as DNA: TGTGCCAGCAGCTTAGCAGGGGCGCGTGGCTACACCTTC.

This clone occurred a few times. The chain recombines TRBV7-9 with TRBJ1-5, with TRBD1 identical over 7 bases. The V and J ends lost 1 base and 5 bases, in that order; junction bases with no gene match: 14. Germline V gene lookup returns CDR1 SEHNR and CDR2 FQNEAQ (reference sequence). This CDR3 is built from 18 residues. The CDR3 region is CASSLDGGTAIWDQPQHF. Written as DNA, the CDR3 is TGTGCCAGCAGCTTAGATGGCGGGACAGCTATCTGGGATCAGCCCCAGCATTTT.

This sequence joins TRBV7-9 and TRBJ1-4; TRBD1 aligns across 7 bases. The CDR3 consists of 15 residues. CDR1 is SEHNR and CDR2 is FQNEAQ in the germline V gene (reference sequence). J gave up 5 bases and V 5 bases, and 8 bases lay outside the gene matches. The CDR3: CASSSIGGVNEKLFF. Here the CDR3 DNA reads TGTGCCAGCAGCAGCATAGGGGGCGTCAATGAAAAACTGTTTTTT.

The chain combines TRBV5-5 with TRBJ1-1; a possible D gene is TRBD1 (6 bases). The CDR3 totals 16 residues. Germline CDR1 reads SGHKS; CDR2 reads YYEKEE (reference sequence). V was clipped by 3 bases and J by 1 base, with 16 bases between them. CDR3 in amino acids: CASSSLAGDTNTEAFF. The CDR3 nucleotides are TGTGCCAGCAGCTCCCTGGCAGGGGATACGAACACTGAAGCTTTCTTT.

This chain joins TRBV7-9 and TRBJ2-2; D perhaps matches TRBD2 (7 bases). Germline CDR1 reads SEHNR; CDR2 reads FQNEAQ (reference sequence). V was cut by 8 bases and J by 5 bases, with 12 bases left in between. The CDR3 is 13 amino acids. CDR3 DNA sequence: TGTGCCAGCTCTAGGGGGGGAACCGGGGAGCTGTTTTTT. Translated, it gives CASSRGGTGELFF.

V gene TRBV28 combines with J gene TRBJ2-3; 10 positions agree with TRBD2. Trimming at V came to 2 bases and at J to 3 bases, leaving 5 bases not matched to a gene. CDR3 length: 16 residues. Germline V CDR1 and CDR2: MDHEN, SYDVKM. The chain's CDR3 is CASSLRASGGTDTQYF. DNA for the CDR3: TGTGCCAGCAGTTTAAGGGCTAGCGGGGGAACAGATACGCAGTATTTT. The whole variable domain, filled in from reference TRBV28 and TRBJ2-3, reads DVKVTQSSRYLVKRTGEKVFLECVQDMDHENMFWYRQDPGLGLRLIYFSYDVKMKEKGDIPEGYSVSREKKERFSLILESASTNQTSMYLCASSLRASGGTDTQYFGPGTRLTVL.